This is a list of T cell receptor beta chains from one sample in a study of beta chain features in type 1 diabetes. The assay was immunoSEQ multiplex PCR, and TCRdb's table has in-frame clones only and misses some. The sample lists about 150,000 clones, around 10% seen once, with roughly 1.9% in the top ten. Sequenced: central memory CD4+ T cells from blood. These receptors came from a man between 18 and 29 years old in good health. Each CDR3 is given with its conserved first and last residue.

j_call,v_call,cdr3_aa
TRBJ2-1,TRBV5-6,CASSAGFGFVDLYEQFF
TRBJ1-2,TRBV10-3,CAISEEVSRRYNYGYTF
TRBJ2-5,TRBV9,CASSVNAGGQETQYF
TRBJ1-3,TRBV29-1,CSANSRGSNTIYF
TRBJ1-4,TRBV30,CAWSRFGEKLFF
TRBJ2-1,TRBV9,CASSVGRPTHNEQFF
TRBJ2-5,TRBV7-2,CASSPEAGSYQETQYF
TRBJ2-1,TRBV29-1,CSEKQGHNEQFF
TRBJ2-5,TRBV5-1,CASSLGQGETQYF
TRBJ2-5,TRBV4-3,CASSRRQGTQETQYF
TRBJ2-3,TRBV9,CASSVGLAGGPGKESQYF
TRBJ2-2,TRBV5-6,CASSLAVAATGELFF
TRBJ1-1,TRBV29-1,CSGGGGQMNTEAFF
TRBJ2-7,TRBV4-2,CASSQEGFRDSTYEQYF
TRBJ2-1,TRBV5-1,CASSLVGQGYGEQFF
TRBJ2-1,TRBV5-4,CASSLTGGPYDEQFF
TRBJ1-2,TRBV9,CASRPSGVTGYTF
TRBJ2-7,TRBV18,CASSPSPDRLLYEQYF
TRBJ2-1,TRBV18,CASSPPRVTGQFF
TRBJ2-3,TRBV28,CASSIKVSRQTDTQYF
TRBJ1-6,TRBV18,CASSPANSPLHF
TRBJ2-5,TRBV7-2,CASSPSGGGAQETQYF
TRBJ2-7,TRBV29-1,CSGRDVRYEQYF
TRBJ2-1,TRBV7-9,CASSFDSSTRFF
TRBJ2-7,TRBV7-2,CASSLTYEQYF
TRBJ2-3,TRBV7-2,CASSSVRGDTQYF
TRBJ2-7,TRBV29-1,CSVGSEYEQYF
TRBJ2-4,TRBV5-1,CASSLTGTTLAKNIQYF
TRBJ2-1,TRBV20-1,CSARGWDEQFF
TRBJ2-5,TRBV5-4,CASSSDRETQYF
TRBJ2-1,TRBV19,CASRGTSGRPFF
TRBJ1-2,TRBV7-2,CASSLANPRVDYGYTF
TRBJ2-1,TRBV5-1,CASSLDPGRNYNEQFF
TRBJ2-1,TRBV11-2,CASSLGRLNYNEQFF
TRBJ2-5,TRBV30,CAWGEGQTGYF